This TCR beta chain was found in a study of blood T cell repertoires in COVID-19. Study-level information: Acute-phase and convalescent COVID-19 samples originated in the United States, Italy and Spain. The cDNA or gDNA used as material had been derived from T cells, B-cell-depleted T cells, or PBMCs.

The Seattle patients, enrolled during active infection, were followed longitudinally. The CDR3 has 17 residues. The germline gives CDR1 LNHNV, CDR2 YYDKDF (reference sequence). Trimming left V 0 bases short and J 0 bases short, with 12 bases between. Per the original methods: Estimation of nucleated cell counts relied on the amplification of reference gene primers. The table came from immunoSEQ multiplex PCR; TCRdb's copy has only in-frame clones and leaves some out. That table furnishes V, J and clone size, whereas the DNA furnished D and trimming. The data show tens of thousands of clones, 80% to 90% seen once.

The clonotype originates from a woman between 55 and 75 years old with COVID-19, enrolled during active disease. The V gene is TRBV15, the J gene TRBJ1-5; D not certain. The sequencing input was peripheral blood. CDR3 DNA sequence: TGTGCCACCAGCAGAGATGGGAGGGCGTATAGCAATCAGCCCCAGCATTTT. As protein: CATSRDGRAYSNQPQHF.